The 21 T cell receptor beta chains reported below all come from one sample, sequenced in a study of T-cell reconstitution after alpha-beta-depleted transplantation in children. A library of TCRbeta sequences, prepared with unique molecular identifiers, was generated. TCRdb processed the PCR reads anew with MiXCR; each CDR3 protein has one entry. The table records about 440,000 distinct CDR3 sequences, over 40% of them present only once. Material: PBMCs, obtained before TCRalphabeta/CD19-depleted stem cell transplant. The receptors originated from a girl aged 2-10 years with aplastic anemia, due to receive a stem cell transplant.

This clonotype was picked up many times. V usage is TRBV7-9 and J usage is TRBJ1-3; D uncertain. Trimming shortened V by 8 bases and J by 0 bases, and 8 bases separated the two germline ends. CDR3 length: 13 amino acids. From germline, CDR1 is SEHNR and CDR2 FQNEAQ (reference sequence). DNA of the CDR3: TGTGCCAGCCTCCTAATCTCTGGAAACACCATATATTTT. It yields the protein CASLLISGNTIYF.

The chain combines TRBV19 with TRBJ1-4; TRBD1 aligns across 7 bases. V was pared by 3 bases and J by 7 bases, with 8 bases of the junction left unmatched. The CDR3 covers 15 residues. Looked up from germline, CDR1 is LNHDA and CDR2 is SQIVND (reference sequence). The CDR3 DNA follows: TGTGCCAGTAGTATTCCCGACAGGGAGAGTGAAAAACTGTTTTTT. Translation gives CASSIPDRESEKLFF.

This clonotype was observed at least ten times. The rearrangement joins TRBV18 to TRBJ1-1; no clear D. This CDR3 comprises 16 residues. Looked up from germline, CDR1 is KGHSH and CDR2 is LQKENI. Trimming removed 5 bases from V and 0 bases from J, with 16 bases in between. Here the CDR3 reads CASSNQGPPMNTEAFF. The DNA for the CDR3 is TGTGCCAGCTCAAACCAAGGGCCCCCCATGAACACTGAAGCTTTCTTT.

This rearrangement joins TRBV20-1 to TRBJ2-7; the match to TRBD2 covers 12 bases. CDR3 size: 14 residues. Germline assignment: CDR1 DFQATT and CDR2 SNEGSKA (reference sequence). Trimming removed 4 bases from V and 3 bases from J; junction bases left unmatched: 4. In DNA form, the CDR3 reads TGCAGTGCTACCGGGACTAGCGGGTACTACGAGCAGTACTTC. It yields the protein CSATGTSGYYEQYF.

As DNA, the CDR3 is TGTGCCATCAGTGGACCCAGTGACAGAAGTAGCAATCAGCCCCAGCATTTT. Its translation: CAISGPSDRSSNQPQHF. The genes are TRBV10-3 and TRBJ1-5; possible D gene TRBD1, 5 bases. The CDR3 has 17 amino acids. V lost 4 bases and J lost 0, with 16 bases in between. In germline, CDR1 is ENHRY, CDR2 SYGVKD.

This rearrangement joins TRBV5-1 to TRBJ1-1; D remains unclear. Germline values: CDR1 SGHRS, CDR2 YFSETQ. CDR3 length equals 16 residues. Trimming left V 0 bases short and J 3 bases short, with 15 bases between. The CDR3: CASSLGDLPTYTEAFF. CDR3 nucleotides: TGCGCCAGCAGCTTGGGTGACCTCCCTACCTACACTGAAGCTTTCTTT.

In this sample, this clonotype turned up many times. CDR3 amino acids: CASSGQTLYF. The CDR3 DNA reads as TGCGCCAGCAGTGGTCAAACCCTGTATTTT. The chain uses TRBV10-2 and TRBJ2-3, with D unclear. Germline CDR1 and CDR2: WSHSY and SAAADI. Deletions cut 4 bases from V and 14 bases from J, with 10 bases between. The CDR3 runs 10 residues.

This clonotype was found a few times. The V and J genes are TRBV5-5 and TRBJ2-2; unclear D gene. Trimming stripped 6 bases from V and 0 bases from J, with 12 bases between. The germline gives CDR1 SGHKS, CDR2 YYEKEE (reference sequence). The CDR3 is 15 residues long. CDR3: CASILDGANTGELFF. DNA for the CDR3: TGTGCCAGCATTCTGGACGGAGCGAACACCGGGGAGCTGTTTTTT.

V is TRBV29-1 and J is TRBJ2-3; 8 nucleotides align to TRBD2. CDR1 is SQVTM and CDR2 is ANQGSEA in the germline V gene. The junction had 8 bases not matched to a gene; V was cut back by 5 bases and J by 4 bases. The CDR3 length is 14 residues. The CDR3 sequence is CSVRKGLGADTQYF. The CDR3 DNA reads TGCAGCGTTAGAAAGGGACTAGGGGCAGATACGCAGTATTTT.

This clonotype has just a few counts. The chain has TRBV5-1 and TRBJ2-1; maybe TRBD2 (6 bases). The CDR3 sequence is 16 residues long. The V gene's germline CDR1 is SGHRS and CDR2 YFSETQ. Trimming cost V 4 bases and J 9 bases, with 23 bases left between them. The CDR3 coding sequence is TGCGCCAGCAGCCCGTCGACTAGAGGGTCGATTAGTGAGCAGTTCTTC. Protein sequence: CASSPSTRGSISEQFF.

This clonotype was observed at least ten times. The chain has TRBV29-1 and TRBJ2-7; D is unresolved. This CDR3 comprises 11 residues. Germline CDR1 reads SQVTM; CDR2 reads ANQGSEA. Trimming took off 3 bases at V and 7 bases at J, with 10 bases between the two ends. CDR3 bases: TGCAGCGTTGATGGTGGAATGGAGCAGTACTTC. Encoded protein: CSVDGGMEQYF.

This clonotype was counted between two and nine times. This chain joins TRBV5-1 and TRBJ1-1, with a possible D match to TRBD1 (6 bases). The germline gives CDR1 SGHRS, CDR2 YFSETQ. The CDR3 has 15 residues. Between the trimmed V and J ends, which lost 4 bases and 4 bases, there was a span of 17 bases. The CDR3 loop is CASSPERGGPTEAFF. CDR3 sequence (DNA): TGCGCCAGCAGCCCGGAGCGGGGGGGCCCCACTGAAGCTTTCTTT.

The V call is TRBV29-1, the J call TRBJ2-5; perhaps TRBD2 as D (6 bases). In germline, CDR1 is SQVTM, CDR2 ANQGSEA. Trimming took off 0 bases at V and 1 base at J, with 15 bases between the two ends. This CDR3 region has 16 residues. CDR3 sequence: CSVEDLPTRLQETQYF. CDR3 sequence (DNA): TGCAGCGTTGAAGATCTGCCGACTAGACTCCAAGAGACCCAGTACTTC.

This rearrangement joins TRBV6-2 or TRBV6-3 to TRBJ1-5; D is unclear. CDR1 and CDR2 (germline): MNHEY, SVGEGT. The length of the CDR3 is 13 residues. With 7 bases removed from V and 6 bases from J, the gap between germline ends came to 13 bases. Written as DNA, the CDR3 is TGTGCCAGCACCCCACTTGCGGGTCAGCCCCAGCATTTT. Translated, it gives CASTPLAGQPQHF.

This chain joins TRBV29-1 and TRBJ2-7, with D possibly TRBD1 on 5 matching bases. V lost 2 bases and J lost 2, with 7 bases in between. This CDR3 has 12 residues. Germline CDR1 SQVTM, CDR2 ANQGSEA. The CDR3 DNA follows: TGCAGCGTTGAAAGGACACCCTACGAGCAGTACTTC. It specifies CSVERTPYEQYF.

This clonotype appeared a few times. This chain's CDR3 is CSASPVGNEQFF. CDR3 DNA: TGCAGTGCTAGTCCCGTCGGGAATGAGCAGTTCTTC. The gene calls are TRBV20-1 and TRBJ2-1; D unclear. Germline CDR1 is DFQATT and CDR2 is SNEGSKA (reference sequence). This CDR3 contains 12 residues. The V end lost 3 bases, the J end lost 7 bases, and 10 bases lay between the germline ends.

This clonotype was detected ten times or more. The genes are TRBV11-2 and TRBJ2-4; D possibly corresponds to TRBD2 (5 bases). Germline CDR1 SGHAT, CDR2 FQNNGV. V gave up 6 bases and J gave up 5 bases, with 11 bases separating them. CDR3 size: 13 residues. The CDR3 bases are TGTGCCAGCAGTAGCGTGTGGGAAAACATTCAGTACTTC. This encodes CASSSVWENIQYF.

This clonotype has ten or more counts. V is TRBV12-3 or TRBV12-4 and J is TRBJ1-2; TRBD1 matches 10 bases. Trimming took 2 bases from V and 3 from J; bases not matched to a gene: 3. This CDR3 is 15 amino acids long. CDR3 nucleotides: TGTGCCAGCAGTTTACAGGACAGGGGGTACTATGGCTACACCTTC. This translates into CASSLQDRGYYGYTF.

V is TRBV28 and J is TRBJ1-2, with 11 bases identical to TRBD1. The CDR3 covers 16 residues. Germline V gene data show CDR1 as MDHEN and CDR2 as SYDVKM. V lost 2 bases and J lost 8; bases outside the gene matches: 10. In nucleotides, the CDR3 is TGTGCCAGCAGTTTAGGGACTGGACAGGGGGCGCAGGGCTACACCTTC. Protein sequence: CASSLGTGQGAQGYTF.

In this sample, this clonotype turned up a few times. The chain couples TRBV15 to TRBJ1-1; no firm D call. Trimming removed 8 bases at V and 4 bases at J, with 11 bases between. Germline lookup yields CDR1 LNHNV and CDR2 YYDKDF (reference sequence). CDR3 length: 12 amino acids. The CDR3 protein is CATGGGSTEAFF. DNA for the CDR3: TGTGCCACCGGCGGCGGGAGCACTGAAGCTTTCTTT.

The rearrangement uses TRBV14 and TRBJ2-5, with D possibly TRBD1 on 6 matching bases. Trimming took 3 bases from V and 11 from J, leaving 19 bases between them. The CDR3 extends over 14 amino acids. Germline CDR1 SGHDN, CDR2 FVKESK. The CDR3 nucleotides read TGTGCCAGCAGCCAGTACACGGATCAGGGGCCGCAGTACTTC. It translates to CASSQYTDQGPQYF.